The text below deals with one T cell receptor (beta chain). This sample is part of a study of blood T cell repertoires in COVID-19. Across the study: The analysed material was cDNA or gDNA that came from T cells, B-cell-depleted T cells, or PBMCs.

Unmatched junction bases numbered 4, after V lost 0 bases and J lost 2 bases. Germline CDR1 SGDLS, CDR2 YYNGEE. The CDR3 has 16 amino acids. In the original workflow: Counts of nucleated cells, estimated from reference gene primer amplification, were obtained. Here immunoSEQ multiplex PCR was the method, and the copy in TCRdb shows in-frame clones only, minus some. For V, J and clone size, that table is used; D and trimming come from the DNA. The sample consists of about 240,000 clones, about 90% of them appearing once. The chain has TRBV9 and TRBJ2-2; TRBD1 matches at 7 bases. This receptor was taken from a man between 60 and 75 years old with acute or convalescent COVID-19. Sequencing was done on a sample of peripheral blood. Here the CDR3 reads CASSVGLGGNTGELFF. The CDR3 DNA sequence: TGTGCCAGCAGCGTAGGGTTAGGGGGCAACACCGGGGAGCTGTTTTTT.